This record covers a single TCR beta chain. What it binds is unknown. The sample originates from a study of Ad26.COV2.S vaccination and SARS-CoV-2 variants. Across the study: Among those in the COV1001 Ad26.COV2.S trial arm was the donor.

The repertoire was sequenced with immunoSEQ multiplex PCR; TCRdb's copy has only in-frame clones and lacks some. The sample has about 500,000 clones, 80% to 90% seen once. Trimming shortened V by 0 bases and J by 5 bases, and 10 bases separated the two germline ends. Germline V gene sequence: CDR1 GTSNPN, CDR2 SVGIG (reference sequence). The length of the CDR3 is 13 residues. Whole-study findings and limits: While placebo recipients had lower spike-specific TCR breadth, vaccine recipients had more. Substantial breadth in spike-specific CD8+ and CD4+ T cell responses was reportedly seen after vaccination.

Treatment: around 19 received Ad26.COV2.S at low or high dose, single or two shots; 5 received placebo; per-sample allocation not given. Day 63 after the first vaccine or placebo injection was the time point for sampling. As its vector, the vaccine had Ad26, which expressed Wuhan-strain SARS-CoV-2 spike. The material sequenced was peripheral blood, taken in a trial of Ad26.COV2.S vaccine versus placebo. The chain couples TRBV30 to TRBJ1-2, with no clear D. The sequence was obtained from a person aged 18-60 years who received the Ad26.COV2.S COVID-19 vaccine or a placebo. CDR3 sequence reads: CAWSVSTGYGYTF. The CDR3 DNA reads TGTGCCTGGAGTGTATCGACCGGGTATGGCTACACCTTC. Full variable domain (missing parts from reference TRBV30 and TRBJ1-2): SQTIHQWPATLVQPVGSPLSLECTVEGTSNPNLYWYRQAAGRGLQLLFYSVGIGQISSEVPQNLSASRPQDRQFILSSKKLLLSDSGFYLCAWSVSTGYGYTFGSGTRLTVV.